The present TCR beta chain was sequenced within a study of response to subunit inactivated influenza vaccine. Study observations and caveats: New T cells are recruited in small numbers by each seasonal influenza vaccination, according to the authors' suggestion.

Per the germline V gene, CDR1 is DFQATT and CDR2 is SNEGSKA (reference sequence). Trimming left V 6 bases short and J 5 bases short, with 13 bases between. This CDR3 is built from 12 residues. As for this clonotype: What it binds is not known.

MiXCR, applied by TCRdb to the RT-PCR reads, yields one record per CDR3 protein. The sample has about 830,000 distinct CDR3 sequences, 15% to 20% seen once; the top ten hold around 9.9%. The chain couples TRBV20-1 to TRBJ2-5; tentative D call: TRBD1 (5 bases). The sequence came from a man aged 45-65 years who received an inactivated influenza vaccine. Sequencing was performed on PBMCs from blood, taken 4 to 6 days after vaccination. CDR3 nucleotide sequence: TGCAGTGCAAAGGCCAGGGTGGAGACCCAGTACTTC. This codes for CSAKARVETQYF.